This TCR beta chain was sequenced during a study of radiation and T cells in renal cell carcinoma (dated by TCRdb to 2018 to 2020). Turning to the overall study: Samples came from a clinical trial, in which primary renal cell carcinomas received 15 Gy stereotactic body radiation therapy followed by nephrectomy 4 weeks later. A total of approximately 53 samples underwent TCR beta sequencing, made up of about 25 tumors and some 27 peripheral blood samples. A total of about 4 million unique CDR3 nucleotide sequences, encoding 2,500,000 or so unique CDR3 amino acid sequences, were found across all 50 or so samples.

Following the manufacturer's recommendations, the immunoSEQ kit was used to generate TCR beta libraries from genomic DNA. For library preparation, a first multiplex PCR was performed with proprietary primers, followed by a second PCR in which unique barcodes were added, and bead cleanups were performed after each round. A kit-provided positive control reaction and a negative control reaction were included in every sample batch. The final libraries underwent checking on an Agilent 4200 TapeStation D1000 ScreenTape, volumetric pooling, and quantification by qPCR. Sequencing was performed on an Illumina NextSeq500 using a MidOutput 150-cycle cartridge, with 156 Read1 cycles, 15 Index1 cycles, and the kit custom primers. The pooled library was loaded at approximately 0.92 pM with approximately 20% PhiX control spiked in. Processing in the source paper ran as follows. Vendor-processed data were analyzed in R, with a clonotype defined as all T cells sharing the same CDR3 nucleotide sequence. In the clone abundance analyses, frequencies were normalized to the 10,000 most abundant clones in each sample. Public T cell clones, which averaged fewer than five per sample, were removed prior to analysis. Tumor-enriched and baseline blood-enriched clonotypes were defined by at least a 32-fold difference in abundance between compartments. A beta-binomial differential abundance model was used to identify clonotypes that were expanded or contracted between blood time points. Tumor-blood repertoire similarity was measured with the Baroni-Urbani and Buser coefficient, and groups were compared using two-tailed Wilcoxon tests in R. This immuneACCESS table, as held by TCRdb, lists in-frame sequences with V and J called but not all clones. Of the missing ones, under half trace to an unresolved V gene in checked studies; the others have no known cause. V and J calls and clone size follow that table, whereas D and trimming were derived from the DNA. For this sample there are 130,000 to 150,000 clones; 70% to 90% appear just once. Approximately 12% of the sample comes from the top ten.

A note on this clone: Its antigen specificity is not known. It has no much larger one-base neighbor in the sample; base qualities were not kept.

CDR1 SGDLS and CDR2 YYNGEE are derived from the germline V gene. From the cysteine up to the phenylalanine, the CDR3 has a length of 15 residues. Left in the record is the CDR3 DNA by itself, 45 bases read in frame from the first base. A distance of 17 bases separates the germline ends of V and J, which lose 4 bases and 3 bases respectively. Broader findings and caveats from the paper: An increase in top tumor clonotypes in blood was observed from baseline to 2 weeks post-radiation, followed by contraction by 4 weeks, which was taken to suggest transient expansion of tumor-resident clones. Because pretreatment tumor biopsies were not available, the study could not determine whether clonotypes were already present within the tumor at baseline. Because the trial had a single-armed design, the trial could not examine how radiation dose or scheduling affected the TCR repertoire. Dynamics of the blood repertoire were not tracked past 4 weeks after treatment.

According to the study, the label for this sample's time point signals: baseline pretreatment blood. Interpreted using the paper, the treatment or condition label stands for: 15 Gy SBRT to primary tumor, nephrectomy 4 weeks later. To track tumor-enriched clonotypes, serial peripheral blood was sampled from radiation-treated patients at baseline and at 2 weeks and 4 weeks after SBRT. All patients had renal cell carcinoma with clear cell pathology. The QIAamp DNA Blood Mini Kit (Qiagen) was used to prepare genomic DNA for TCR sequencing. Samples were included in the analyses only if all quality control checks were passed.

The rearrangement combines TRBV9 with TRBJ2-7; the D gene is perhaps TRBD1 or TRBD2, each of them matching over 5 bases. This specimen was blood, taken from a patient whose treatment included radiotherapy and nephrectomy. The sequence was collected from a woman aged 45 to 65 with renal cell carcinoma. In nucleotides, the sequence is TGTGCCAGCAGCTTTTCCTGGGACCGAGTCTACGAGCAGTACTTC. Its protein reads: CASSFSWDRVYEQYF.